This T cell receptor beta chain was captured by sequencing in a study of T-cell reconstitution after alpha-beta-depleted transplantation in children. CDR1 and CDR2 (germline): MDHEN, SYDVKM. V lost 3 bases and J lost 4, with 12 bases in between. The CDR3 totals 15 residues. The TCRbeta library incorporated unique molecular identifiers. TCRdb processed the PCR reads anew with MiXCR; each CDR3 protein has one entry. The sample records roughly 420,000 distinct CDR3 sequences, under 20% being singletons. Points from the study as a whole: Reported findings indicate that, about two months after transplant, alpha-beta T cells came from several hundred expanded clones, which were derived from non-depleted graft cells.

On this clonotype itself: Its antigen is unknown.

The V and J genes are TRBV28 and TRBJ1-4, with TRBD1 as a possible D gene (5 bases). The receptor's source is a boy under two years old who had a stem cell transplant for Wiskott-Aldrich syndrome, so the T cells may come from the graft donor. Source: PBMCs, mostly from graft donor cells, taken 360 days after TCRalphabeta/CD19-depleted stem cell transplant. DNA of the CDR3: TGTGCCAGCAGTTTCACGGGGGTCAATAATGAAAAACTGTTTTTT. This encodes CASSFTGVNNEKLFF.